The 10 T cell receptor beta chains in this list originate from one sample, sequenced in a study of regulatory T cells in long-lasting Graves disease (dated by TCRdb to the early 2020s). The sample's time point, from its label and the paper: persistent/refractory GD, antithyroid drugs over 5 years with positive TRAb. For both TCR sequencing and RNA sequencing, RNA was extracted from PBMCs using TRIzol. The protocol used for the library was multiplex PCR. Sequencing relied on an Illumina HiSeq 4000. TCR beta libraries were built with iRepertoire HTBI primers and Arm-PCR amplification of CDR3 regions. TCRdb's own reprocessing of the public reads used fastp at Q25 and MiXCR and kept productive beta chains. Each record represents a unique CDR3 protein, reported with the most common genes and DNA among its rows. The sample contains 700,000 or so distinct CDR3 sequences, approximately 31% of them found a single time. The ten largest clones capture about 42% of the sample.

The specimen was peripheral blood mononuclear cells (PBMCs), collected when the disease was refractory, from a patient treated with antithyroid drugs. The receptor set was obtained from a female donor with Graves disease.

This clonotype was counted only a few times. The CDR3 nucleotides are TGTGCCAGCAGTTCCTCAGGGCAGTCTACGCAGTATTTT. Amino acids: CASSSSGQSTQYF. The chain combines TRBV12-3 or TRBV12-4 with TRBJ2-3, with TRBD1 as a possible D gene (5 bases). The CDR3 loop spans 13 amino acids. V shed 4 bases and J shed 8 bases, with 13 bases lying between them.

The V call is TRBV20-1, the J call TRBJ1-5; D is uncertain. V lost 3 bases and J lost 5, with 14 bases in between. This CDR3 comprises 14 residues. Germline CDR1 and CDR2: DFQATT and SNEGSKA (reference sequence). CDR3 residues: CSASSTHGYQPQHF. CDR3 coding DNA: TGCAGTGCTAGTAGTACCCATGGCTATCAGCCCCAGCATTTT.

The rearrangement uses TRBV19 and TRBJ1-4; 9 nucleotides align to TRBD1. V lost 5 bases and J lost 7; bases outside the gene matches: 2. CDR1 and CDR2 from the germline V gene are LNHDA and SQIVND (reference sequence). The CDR3 length is 13 residues. The CDR3 sequence: CASSWTGVEKLFF. For the CDR3, the DNA is TGTGCCAGTAGTTGGACAGGGGTTGAAAAACTGTTTTTT.

CDR3 region: CASSPLGGVESYGYTF. As DNA, the CDR3 is TGTGCCAGCAGTCCCCTTGGGGGGGTCGAGTCCTATGGCTACACCTTC. The chain is built from TRBV2 and TRBJ1-2, with D possibly matching TRBD1 (5 bases). The V end was cut by 5 bases, the J end by 4 bases, with 20 bases between. This CDR3 has 16 amino acids. Germline CDR1 reads SNHLY; CDR2 reads FYNNEI.

This clonotype was seen a handful of times. The chain is built from TRBV7-6 and TRBJ2-7, with 10 positions matching TRBD1. The CDR3 extends over 15 amino acids. V shed 5 bases and J 5 bases; nucleotides not matched to a gene: 9. CDR1 is SGHVS, CDR2 FNYEAQ, per germline. The CDR3 loop is CASSNTGTGEHEQYF. As DNA, the CDR3 is TGTGCCAGCAGCAACACCGGGACAGGGGAACACGAGCAGTACTTC.

The J gene is TRBJ2-4, the V gene TRBV5-4, with D uncertain. V dropped 5 bases and J dropped 0 bases, with 18 bases sitting between them. The CDR3 spans 17 residues. Germline loops: CDR1 SGHNT, CDR2 YYREEE (reference sequence). The CDR3 sequence is CASRREPAGVAKNIQYF. The CDR3 nucleotides are TGTGCCAGCAGACGTGAGCCGGCAGGAGTAGCCAAAAACATTCAGTACTTC.

This clonotype was counted only a few times. The chain is built from TRBV20-1 and TRBJ1-5; D not resolved. Germline assignment: CDR1 DFQATT and CDR2 SNEGSKA (reference sequence). The germline V and J ends were trimmed by 0 bases and 2 bases, with 14 bases remaining between them. The CDR3 is 16 amino acids. This CDR3 is CSARDPGRRGNQPQHF. DNA for the CDR3: TGCAGTGCTAGAGATCCGGGCAGGAGAGGCAATCAGCCCCAGCATTTT.

As concerns this clonotype: A clone one base away is much larger, so this may be a read error. This sequence joins TRBV11-2 and TRBJ1-1; 7 nucleotides align to TRBD1. The ends lost 5 bases at V and 0 bases at J; junction bases unmatched: 3. CDR3 length: 14 residues. CDR1 and CDR2 (germline): SGHAT, FQNNGV. CDR3: CASSTRGVNTEAFF. DNA of the CDR3: TGTGCCAGCAGCACCAGGGGGGTGAACACTGAAGCTTTCTTT.

A remark on this clonotype: The germline gene is not matched at one end of the junction; a read error may be the cause. The V gene is TRBV10-2, the J gene TRBJ1-1, with unresolved D. Germline CDR1 reads WSHSY; CDR2 reads SAAADI. The CDR3 extends over 13 amino acids. The CDR3 coding sequence is TGTGCCAGCAGTGATGAACGAAACACTGAAGCTTTCTTT. Its translation is CASSDERNTEAFF.

The chain employs TRBV6-2 or TRBV6-3 and TRBJ2-2; possible D gene TRBD1, 6 bases. Germline values: CDR1 MNHEY, CDR2 SVGEGT. The CDR3 extends over 15 amino acids. V lost 5 bases, J lost 2 bases, and 12 bases lay in between. CDR3 amino acids: CASSEVGTNTGELFF. Here the CDR3 DNA reads TGTGCCAGCAGTGAAGTGGGGACAAACACCGGGGAGCTGTTTTTT.